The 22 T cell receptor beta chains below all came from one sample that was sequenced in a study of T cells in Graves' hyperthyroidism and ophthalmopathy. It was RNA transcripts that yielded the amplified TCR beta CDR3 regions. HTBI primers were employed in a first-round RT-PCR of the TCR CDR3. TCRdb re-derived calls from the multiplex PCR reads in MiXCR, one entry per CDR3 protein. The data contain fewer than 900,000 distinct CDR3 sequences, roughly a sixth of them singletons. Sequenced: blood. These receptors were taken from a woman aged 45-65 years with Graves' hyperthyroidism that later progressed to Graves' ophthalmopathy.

CDR3 loop: CASSQGPIATGELFF. The DNA for the CDR3 is TGTGCCAGCAGCCAGGGCCCTATCGCCACCGGGGAGCTGTTTTTT. The chain has TRBV3-1 and TRBJ2-2; D is unclear. The CDR3 runs 15 residues. The ends were cut back, 3 bases at V and 4 bases at J, with 12 bases in the middle. Per the germline V gene, CDR1 is LGHDT and CDR2 is YNNKEL (reference sequence).

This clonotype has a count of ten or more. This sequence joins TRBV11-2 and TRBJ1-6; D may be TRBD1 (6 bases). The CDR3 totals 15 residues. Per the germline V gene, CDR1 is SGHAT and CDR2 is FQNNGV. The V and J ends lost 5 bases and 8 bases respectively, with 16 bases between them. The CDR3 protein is CASSHRWGQDSPLHF. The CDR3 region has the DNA TGTGCCAGCAGCCACCGGTGGGGGCAGGATTCACCCCTCCACTTT.

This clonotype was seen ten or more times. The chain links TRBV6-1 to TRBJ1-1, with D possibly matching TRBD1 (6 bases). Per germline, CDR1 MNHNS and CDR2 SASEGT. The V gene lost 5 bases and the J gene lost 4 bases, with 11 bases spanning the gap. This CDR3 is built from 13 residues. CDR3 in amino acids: CASSWTETTEAFF. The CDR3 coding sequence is TGTGCCAGCAGTTGGACAGAAACCACTGAAGCTTTCTTT.

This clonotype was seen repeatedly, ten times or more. The CDR3 protein is CASSLHGGSPQHF. In nucleotides, the CDR3 is TGTGCCAGCAGCTTACATGGGGGATCGCCCCAGCATTTT. This rearrangement joins TRBV11-2 to TRBJ1-5; possible D gene TRBD1, 5 bases. The V gene lost 2 bases and the J gene lost 9 bases, with 11 bases spanning the gap. Germline lookup yields CDR1 SGHAT and CDR2 FQNNGV. This CDR3 is 13 amino acids long. The entire variable domain, with the rest obtained from reference TRBV11-2 and TRBJ1-5, is as follows: EAGVAQSPRYKIIEKRQSVAFWCNPISGHATLYWYQQILGQGPKLLIQFQNNGVVDDSQLPKDRFSAERLKGVDSTLKIQPAKLEDSAVYLCASSLHGGSPQHFGDGTRLSIL.

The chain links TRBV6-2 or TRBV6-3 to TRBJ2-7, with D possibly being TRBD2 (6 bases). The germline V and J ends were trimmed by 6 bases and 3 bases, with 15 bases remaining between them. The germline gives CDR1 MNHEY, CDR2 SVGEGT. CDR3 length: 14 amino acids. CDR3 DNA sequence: TGTGCCAGCAGACCCCCCGGGGGACTCTACGAGCAGTACTTC. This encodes CASRPPGGLYEQYF.

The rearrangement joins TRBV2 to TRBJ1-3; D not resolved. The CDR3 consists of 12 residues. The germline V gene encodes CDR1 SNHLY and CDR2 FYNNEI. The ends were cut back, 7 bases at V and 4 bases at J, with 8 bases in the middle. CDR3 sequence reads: CASKLLGNTIYF. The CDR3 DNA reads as TGTGCCAGCAAACTCCTAGGAAACACCATATATTTT.

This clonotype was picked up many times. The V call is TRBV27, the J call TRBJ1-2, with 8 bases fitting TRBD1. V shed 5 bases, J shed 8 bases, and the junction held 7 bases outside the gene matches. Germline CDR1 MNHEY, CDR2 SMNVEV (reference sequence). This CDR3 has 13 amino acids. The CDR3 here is CASSKDREIGYTF. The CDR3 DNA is TGTGCCAGCAGTAAGGACAGGGAGATAGGCTACACCTTC.

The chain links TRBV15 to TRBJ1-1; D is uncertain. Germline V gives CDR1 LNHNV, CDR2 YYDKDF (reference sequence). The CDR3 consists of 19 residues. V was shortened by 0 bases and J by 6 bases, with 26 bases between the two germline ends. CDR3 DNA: TGTGCCACCAGCAGAGATCATCCCCCAAGCCACAGATACAACGCTGAAGCTTTCTTT. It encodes CATSRDHPPSHRYNAEAFF.

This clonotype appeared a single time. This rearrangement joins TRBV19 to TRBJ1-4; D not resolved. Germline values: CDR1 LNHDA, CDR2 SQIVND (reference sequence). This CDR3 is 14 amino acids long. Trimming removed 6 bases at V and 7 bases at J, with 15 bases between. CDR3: CASSPDGRSEKLFF. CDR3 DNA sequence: TGTGCCAGTAGCCCGGACGGGCGAAGTGAAAAACTGTTTTTT.

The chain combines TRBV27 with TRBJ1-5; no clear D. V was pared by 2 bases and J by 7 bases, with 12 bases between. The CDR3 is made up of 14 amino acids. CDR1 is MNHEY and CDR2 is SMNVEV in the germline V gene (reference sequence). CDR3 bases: TGTGCCAGCAGTTTAACCGGGGAGGGCCAGCCCCAGCATTTT. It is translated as CASSLTGEGQPQHF.

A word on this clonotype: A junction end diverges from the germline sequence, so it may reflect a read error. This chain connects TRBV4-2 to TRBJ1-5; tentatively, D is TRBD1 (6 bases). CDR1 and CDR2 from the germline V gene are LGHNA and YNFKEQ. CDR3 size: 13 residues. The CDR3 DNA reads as TGTGCCGGCAGCCAGTCAGGGGTACAGCCCCAGCATTTT. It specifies CAGSQSGVQPQHF.

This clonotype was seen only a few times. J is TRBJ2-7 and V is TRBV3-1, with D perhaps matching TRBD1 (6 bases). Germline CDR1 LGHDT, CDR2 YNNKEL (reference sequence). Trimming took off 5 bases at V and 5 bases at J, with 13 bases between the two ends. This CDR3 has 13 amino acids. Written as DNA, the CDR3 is TGTGCCAGCAGCTTAAACAGGGTGGACGAGCAGTACTTC. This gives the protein CASSLNRVDEQYF.

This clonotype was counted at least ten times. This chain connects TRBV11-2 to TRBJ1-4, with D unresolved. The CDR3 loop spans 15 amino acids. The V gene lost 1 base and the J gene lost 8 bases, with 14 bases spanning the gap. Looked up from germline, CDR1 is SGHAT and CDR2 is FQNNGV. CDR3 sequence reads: CASSLVLGLREKLFF. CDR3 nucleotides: TGTGCCAGCAGCTTAGTACTGGGATTGCGAGAAAAACTGTTTTTT.

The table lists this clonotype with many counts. The CDR3 DNA reads as TGTGCCAGCAGCTTAACCTGGACTAGCGGTCGCAATGAGCAGTTCTTC. Protein product: CASSLTWTSGRNEQFF. The chain joins TRBV11-2 to TRBJ2-1; 10 bases are a match to TRBD2. CDR3 size: 16 residues. V dropped 2 bases and J dropped 6; count of bases not matched to a gene: 7. Germline CDR1 reads SGHAT; CDR2 reads FQNNGV.

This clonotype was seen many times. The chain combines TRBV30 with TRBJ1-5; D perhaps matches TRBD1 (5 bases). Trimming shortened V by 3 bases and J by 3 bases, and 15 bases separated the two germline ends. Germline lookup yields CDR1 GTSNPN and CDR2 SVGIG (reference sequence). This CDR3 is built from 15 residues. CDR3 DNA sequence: TGTGCCTGGAGCCGGGACCGAGGTTTCAATCAGCCCCAGCATTTT. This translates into CAWSRDRGFNQPQHF.

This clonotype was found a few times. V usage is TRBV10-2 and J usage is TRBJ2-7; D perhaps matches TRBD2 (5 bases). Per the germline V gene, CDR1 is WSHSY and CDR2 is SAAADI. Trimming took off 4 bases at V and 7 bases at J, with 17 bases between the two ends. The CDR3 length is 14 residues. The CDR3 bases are TGCGCCAGCAGTGCAGGAGGCCTCGCTGCAGAGCAGTACTTC. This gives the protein CASSAGGLAAEQYF.

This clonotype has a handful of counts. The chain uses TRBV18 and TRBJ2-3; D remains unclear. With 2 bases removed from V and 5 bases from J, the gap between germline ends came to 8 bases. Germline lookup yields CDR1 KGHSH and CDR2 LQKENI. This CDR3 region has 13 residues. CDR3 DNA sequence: TGTGCCAGCTCACCAAGTGTGGAAGATACGCAGTATTTT. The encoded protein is CASSPSVEDTQYF.

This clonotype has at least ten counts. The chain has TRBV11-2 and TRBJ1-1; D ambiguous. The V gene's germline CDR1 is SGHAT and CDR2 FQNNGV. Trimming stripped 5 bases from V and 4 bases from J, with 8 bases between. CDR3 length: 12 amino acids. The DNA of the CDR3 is TGTGCCAGCAGCCCCCGGGTCACTGAAGCTTTCTTT. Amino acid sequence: CASSPRVTEAFF. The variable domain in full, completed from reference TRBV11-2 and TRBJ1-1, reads EAGVAQSPRYKIIEKRQSVAFWCNPISGHATLYWYQQILGQGPKLLIQFQNNGVVDDSQLPKDRFSAERLKGVDSTLKIQPAKLEDSAVYLCASSPRVTEAFFGQGTRLTVV.

The CDR3 loop reads CASSPRRGGMSEQFF. DNA for the CDR3: TGTGCCAGCAGTCCGCGGCGGGGGGGCATGAGTGAGCAGTTCTTC. This rearrangement joins TRBV12-3 or TRBV12-4 to TRBJ2-1, with 9 nucleotides matching TRBD2. The CDR3 runs 15 residues. V trimming: 5 bases; J trimming: 9 bases; junction bases outside the gene matches: 11.

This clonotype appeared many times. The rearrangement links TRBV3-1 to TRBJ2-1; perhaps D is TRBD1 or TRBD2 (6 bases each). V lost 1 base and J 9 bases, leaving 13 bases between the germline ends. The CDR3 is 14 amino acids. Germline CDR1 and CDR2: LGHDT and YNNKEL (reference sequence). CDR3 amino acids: CASSQVPGEAEQFF. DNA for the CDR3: TGTGCCAGCAGCCAAGTGCCAGGGGAGGCTGAGCAGTTCTTC.

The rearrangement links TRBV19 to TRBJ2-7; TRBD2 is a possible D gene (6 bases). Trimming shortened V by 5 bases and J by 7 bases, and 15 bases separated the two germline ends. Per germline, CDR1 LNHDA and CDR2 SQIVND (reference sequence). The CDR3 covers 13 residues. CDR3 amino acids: CASSQRGSREQYF. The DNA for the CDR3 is TGTGCCAGTAGTCAACGGGGGTCCCGGGAGCAGTACTTC.

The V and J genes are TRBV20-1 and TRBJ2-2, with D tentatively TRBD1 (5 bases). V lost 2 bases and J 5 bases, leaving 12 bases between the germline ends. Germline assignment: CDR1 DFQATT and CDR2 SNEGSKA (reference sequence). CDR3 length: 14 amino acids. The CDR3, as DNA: TGCAGTGCTAGATATATAGGGGTTACCGGGGAGCTGTTTTTT. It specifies CSARYIGVTGELFF.